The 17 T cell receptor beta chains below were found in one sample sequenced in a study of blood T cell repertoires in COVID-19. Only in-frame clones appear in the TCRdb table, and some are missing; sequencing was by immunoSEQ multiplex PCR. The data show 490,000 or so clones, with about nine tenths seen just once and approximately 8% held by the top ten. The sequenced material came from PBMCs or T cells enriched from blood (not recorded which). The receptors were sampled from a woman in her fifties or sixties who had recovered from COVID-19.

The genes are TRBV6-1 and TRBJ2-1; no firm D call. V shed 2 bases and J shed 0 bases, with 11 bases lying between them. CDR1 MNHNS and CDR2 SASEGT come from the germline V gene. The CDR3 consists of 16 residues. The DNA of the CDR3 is TGTGCCAGCAGTGAAATAGGTCACAGCTCCTACAATGAGCAGTTCTTC. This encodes CASSEIGHSSYNEQFF.

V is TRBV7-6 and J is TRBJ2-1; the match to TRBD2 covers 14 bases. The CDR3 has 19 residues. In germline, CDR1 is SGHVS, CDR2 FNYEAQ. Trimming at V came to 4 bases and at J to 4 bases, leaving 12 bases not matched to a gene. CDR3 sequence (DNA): TGTGCCAGCAGCTCGACTAGCGGGGGGGCAAATAAGATATACAATGAGCAGTTCTTC. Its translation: CASSSTSGGANKIYNEQFF.

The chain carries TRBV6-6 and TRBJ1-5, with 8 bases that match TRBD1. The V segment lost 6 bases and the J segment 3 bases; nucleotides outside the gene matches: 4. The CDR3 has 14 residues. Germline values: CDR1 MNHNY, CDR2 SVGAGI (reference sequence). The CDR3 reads CASRWDRYNQPQHF. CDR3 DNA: TGTGCCAGCAGGTGGGACAGGTACAATCAGCCCCAGCATTTT.

The CDR3 spells CASSGDRSPSRQPQHF. The CDR3 DNA reads as TGTGCCAGCAGCGGGGACAGGTCCCCTTCCAGACAGCCCCAGCATTTT. The chain carries TRBV28 and TRBJ1-5; 8 positions match TRBD1. V was clipped by 6 bases and J by 7 bases; unmatched bases: 14. Germline CDR1 and CDR2: MDHEN and SYDVKM. This CDR3 contains 16 residues.

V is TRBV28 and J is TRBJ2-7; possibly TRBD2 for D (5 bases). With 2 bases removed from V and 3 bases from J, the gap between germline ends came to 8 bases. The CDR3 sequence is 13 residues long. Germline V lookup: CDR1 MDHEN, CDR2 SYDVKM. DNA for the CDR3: TGTGCCAGCAGTTTAGACGGGGACTACGAGCAGTACGTC. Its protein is CASSLDGDYEQYV.

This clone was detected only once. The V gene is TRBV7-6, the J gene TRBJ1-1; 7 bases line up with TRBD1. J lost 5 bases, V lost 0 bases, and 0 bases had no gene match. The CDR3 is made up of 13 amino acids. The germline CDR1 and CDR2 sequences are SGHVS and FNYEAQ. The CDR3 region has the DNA TGTGCCAGCAGCTTAGCGGGACAGACTGAAGCTTTCTTT. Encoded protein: CASSLAGQTEAFF.

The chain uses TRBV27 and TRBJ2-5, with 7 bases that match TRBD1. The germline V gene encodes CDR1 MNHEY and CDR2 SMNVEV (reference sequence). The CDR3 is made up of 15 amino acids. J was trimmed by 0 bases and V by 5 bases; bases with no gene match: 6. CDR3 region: CASSNERGHQETQYF. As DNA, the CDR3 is TGTGCCAGCAGTAACGAGAGGGGGCACCAAGAGACCCAGTACTTC.

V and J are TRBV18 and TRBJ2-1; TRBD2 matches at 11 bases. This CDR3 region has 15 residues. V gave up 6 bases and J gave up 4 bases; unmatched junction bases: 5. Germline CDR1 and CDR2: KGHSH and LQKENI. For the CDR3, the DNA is TGTGCCAGCTCCCTACTAGCGGGGGATTACAATGAGCAGTTCTTC. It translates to CASSLLAGDYNEQFF.

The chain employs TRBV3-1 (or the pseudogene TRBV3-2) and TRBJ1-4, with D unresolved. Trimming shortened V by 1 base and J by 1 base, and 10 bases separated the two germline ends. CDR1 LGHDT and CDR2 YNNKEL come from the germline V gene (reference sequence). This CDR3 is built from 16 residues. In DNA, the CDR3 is TGTGCCAGCAGCCAAGCGTCCGGGAGAACTAATGAAAAACTGTTTTTT. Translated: CASSQASGRTNEKLFF.

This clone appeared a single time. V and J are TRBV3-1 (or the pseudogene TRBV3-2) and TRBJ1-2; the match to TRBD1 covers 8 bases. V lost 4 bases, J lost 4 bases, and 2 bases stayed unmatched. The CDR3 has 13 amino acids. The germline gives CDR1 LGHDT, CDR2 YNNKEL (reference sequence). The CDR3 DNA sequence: TGTGCCAGCAGCCGACAGGGGAGCTATGGCTACACCTTC. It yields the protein CASSRQGSYGYTF.

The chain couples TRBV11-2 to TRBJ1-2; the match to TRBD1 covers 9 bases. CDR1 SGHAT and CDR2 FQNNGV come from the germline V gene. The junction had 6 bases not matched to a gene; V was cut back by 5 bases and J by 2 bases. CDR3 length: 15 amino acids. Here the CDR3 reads CASSQWTGANYGYTF. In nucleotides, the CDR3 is TGTGCCAGCAGCCAATGGACAGGGGCGAACTATGGCTACACCTTC.

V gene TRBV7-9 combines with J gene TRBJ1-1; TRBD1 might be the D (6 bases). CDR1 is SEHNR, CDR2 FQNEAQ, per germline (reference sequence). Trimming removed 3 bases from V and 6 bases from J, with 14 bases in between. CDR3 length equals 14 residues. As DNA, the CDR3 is TGTGCCAGCAGCTTGTACAGGGCGATGCCTGAAGCTTTCTTT. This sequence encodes CASSLYRAMPEAFF.

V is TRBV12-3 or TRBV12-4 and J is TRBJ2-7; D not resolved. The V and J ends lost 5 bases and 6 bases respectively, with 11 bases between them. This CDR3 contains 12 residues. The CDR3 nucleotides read TGTGCCAGCAGTCCTCGTGGCTGCGAGCAGTACGTC. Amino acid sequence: CASSPRGCEQYV.

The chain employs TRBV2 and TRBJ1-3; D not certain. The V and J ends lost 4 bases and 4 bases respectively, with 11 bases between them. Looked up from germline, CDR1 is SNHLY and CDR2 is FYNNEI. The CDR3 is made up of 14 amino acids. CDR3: CASSAHAEGNTIYF. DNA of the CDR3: TGTGCCAGCAGTGCCCATGCGGAGGGAAACACCATATATTTT.

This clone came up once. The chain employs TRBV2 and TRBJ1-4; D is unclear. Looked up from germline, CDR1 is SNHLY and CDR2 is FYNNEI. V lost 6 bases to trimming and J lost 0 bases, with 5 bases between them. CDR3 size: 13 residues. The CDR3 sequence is CASSPATNEKLFF. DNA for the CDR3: TGTGCCAGCAGCCCCGCAACTAATGAAAAACTGTTTTTT.

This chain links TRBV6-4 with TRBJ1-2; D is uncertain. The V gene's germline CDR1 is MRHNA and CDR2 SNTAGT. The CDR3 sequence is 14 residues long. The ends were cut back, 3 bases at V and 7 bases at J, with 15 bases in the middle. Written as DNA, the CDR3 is TGTGCCAGCAGTGAGAGTCAGGCCTTTGGTGGCTACACCTTC. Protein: CASSESQAFGGYTF.

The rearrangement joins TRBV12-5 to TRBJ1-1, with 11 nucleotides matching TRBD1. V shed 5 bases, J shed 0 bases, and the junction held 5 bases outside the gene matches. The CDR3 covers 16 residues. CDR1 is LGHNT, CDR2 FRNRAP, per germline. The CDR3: CASGLRTGGLNTEAFF. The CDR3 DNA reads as TGTGCTAGTGGTCTACGGACAGGGGGCCTGAACACTGAAGCTTTCTTT.